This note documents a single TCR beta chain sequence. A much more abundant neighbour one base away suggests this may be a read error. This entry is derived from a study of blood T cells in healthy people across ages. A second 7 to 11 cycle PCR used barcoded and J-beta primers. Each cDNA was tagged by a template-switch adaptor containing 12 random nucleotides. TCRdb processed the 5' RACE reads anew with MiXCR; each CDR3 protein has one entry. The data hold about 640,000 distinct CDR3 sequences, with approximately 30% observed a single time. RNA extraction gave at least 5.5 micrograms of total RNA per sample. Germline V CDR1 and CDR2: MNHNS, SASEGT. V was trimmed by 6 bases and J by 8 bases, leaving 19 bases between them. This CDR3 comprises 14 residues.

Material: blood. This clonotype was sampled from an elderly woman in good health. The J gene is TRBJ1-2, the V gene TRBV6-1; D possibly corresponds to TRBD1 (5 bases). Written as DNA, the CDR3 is TGTGCCAGCAGGGGGTCGGGAGGGGTAGAGGGCTACACCTTC. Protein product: CASRGSGGVEGYTF.